This TCR beta chain was captured by sequencing in a study of blood T cell repertoires in COVID-19. Study overall: Whether acute or convalescent, the COVID-19 samples came from the United States, Italy and Spain.

V was clipped by 2 bases and J by 2 bases; unmatched bases: 4. Per the germline V gene, CDR1 is LGHNA and CDR2 is YNFKEQ. This CDR3 is built from 17 residues. Only in-frame clones appear in the TCRdb table, and some are missing; sequencing was by immunoSEQ multiplex PCR. Found here are approximately 50,000 clones, more than 85% of them singletons; the top ten hold around 6.5%. This receptor was identified in a middle-aged man with active COVID-19. The chain links TRBV4-2 to TRBJ2-3, with 13 bases lining up with TRBD2. The specimen sequenced was peripheral blood. CDR3 coding DNA: TGTGCCAGCAGCCAATCCGGGACTAGCGGGAACACAGATACGCAGTATTTT. Its protein is CASSQSGTSGNTDTQYF.